This is a list of T cell receptor delta chains from one sample in a study of gamma-delta T cells after stem cell transplantation. TCRdb redid the clone calls on the RT-PCR reads with CATT. This sample carries about 13,000 delta-chain clones, roughly a third of them seen once, and the ten largest clones take around 4%. The sample taken for sequencing was gamma-delta T cells. The source is a human donor. It is not recorded whose cells these are; they may come from a transplant donor. Both conserved end residues are part of each CDR3. A D gene is named only where the DNA matches it firmly. Only part of the rows carry a size: once, few, many, or a class if the clone is expanded.

J: TRDJ3
V: TRDV2
D: NA
size: NA
DNA: TGTGCCTGTGACTGGGGGCACTGGGACACCCGACAGATGTTTTTC
CDR3: CACDWGHWDTRQMFF

J: TRDJ1
V: TRAV29/DV5
D: NA
size: few
DNA: TGTGCAGCAAGCGCGAAAGTCTTCCTACCCCCTCTGGGGGGCCCCTGGTACACCGATAAACTCATCTTT
CDR3: CAASAKVFLPPLGGPWYTDKLIF

J: TRDJ1
V: TRDV1
D: TRDD3
size: NA
DNA: TGTGCTCTTGGGGAACTACTGTCGTACTACAACGGACTGGGGGACCTAAACACCGATAAACTCATCTTT
CDR3: CALGELLSYYNGLGDLNTDKLIF

J: TRDJ1
V: TRAV29/DV5
D: TRDD3
size: NA
DNA: TGTGCCGCAACCTCCTTACGGACTGGGGGATACCGTAGGACCGATAAACTCATCTTT
CDR3: CAATSLRTGGYRRTDKLIF

J: TRDJ3
V: TRDV2
D: TRDD3
size: NA
DNA: TGTGCCTGTGACGTACGGGGGGATAGCTCCCGGGACACCCGACAGATGTTTTTC
CDR3: CACDVRGDSSRDTRQMFF

J: TRDJ2
V: TRAV29/DV5
D: TRDD2
size: NA
DNA: TGTGCCGCAACCAGCCCTTCCTACGTAAAGTTGGGGGACACGACAGCACAACTCTTCTTT
CDR3: CAATSPSYVKLGDTTAQLFF

J: TRDJ1
V: TRDV2
D: NA
size: few
DNA: TGTGCCTGTGACATTAAACGGTGGGGCCGAATTCCGACCGATAAACTCATCTTT
CDR3: CACDIKRWGRIPTDKLIF

J: TRDJ3
V: TRDV2
D: TRDD3
size: NA
DNA: TGTGCCTGTGACACCGTACTGGGGGACTCCTTGTACACCCTACAGATGTTTTTC
CDR3: CACDTVLGDSLYTLQMFF

J: TRDJ1
V: TRDV3
D: TRDD3
size: NA
DNA: TGTGCCTCGGTTCCTACTGGCCCCCCGTACTGGGGGATATCCCTGTACGGGGACACCGATAACCTCATCTTT
CDR3: CASVPTGPPYWGISLYGDTDNLIF

J: TRDJ2
V: TRDV2
D: TRDD3
size: NA
DNA: TGTGCCTGTGACACCCTGGGGGATGCTTTGGCAGCACAACTCTTCTTT
CDR3: CACDTLGDALAAQLFF

J: TRDJ1
V: TRDV3
D: TRDD3
size: NA
DNA: TGTGCCTGCCGGGGGGCGTTGGGGGATTGGGCGTACACCGATAAACTCATCTTT
CDR3: CACRGALGDWAYTDKLIF

J: TRDJ3
V: TRDV2
D: TRDD3
size: few
DNA: TGTGCCTGTGACACCGGGGGGATAAGCTCCTGGGACACCCGACAGATGTTTTTC
CDR3: CACDTGGISSWDTRQMFF

J: TRDJ1
V: TRAV29/DV5
D: TRDD3
size: few
DNA: TGTGCAGCAAGCGCGCAGTGCAACTGGGGGATACAGGGAGGCGGTAAACTCATCTTT
CDR3: CAASAQCNWGIQGGGKLIF

J: TRDJ4
V: TRDV2
D: TRDD3
size: NA
DNA: TGTGCCTGTGACCCGATCTCTCTTGCGGCACTGGGGGACCCCAGACACCTGATCTTT
CDR3: CACDPISLAALGDPRHLIF

J: TRDJ3
V: TRDV2
D: TRDD3
size: NA
DNA: TGTGCCTGTGACACGGGGGATACGCCGACCTGGGACACCCGACAGATGTTTTTC
CDR3: CACDTGDTPTWDTRQMFF

J: TRDJ1
V: TRDV1
D: TRDD3
size: NA
DNA: TGTGCTCTTGGGGAACTAGACTACTGGGGGATGGTGACGTACACCGATAAACTCATCTTT
CDR3: CALGELDYWGMVTYTDKLIF

J: TRDJ2
V: TRDV2
D: TRDD3
size: medium-sized
DNA: TGTGCCTGTGACATACTGGGGGCTTTGACAGCACAACTCTTCTTT
CDR3: CACDILGALTAQLFF

J: TRDJ1
V: TRDV1
D: TRDD3
size: NA
DNA: TGTGCTCTTGGAGTCCCAATTGTACTGGGGGATAATTATGGTAAACTCATCTTT
CDR3: CALGVPIVLGDNYGKLIF

J: TRDJ1
V: TRDV1
D: NA
size: few
DNA: TGTGCTCTTGGGGCCCTAGAGTATCCTACCTCCCGGGGTCGTAAACTCATCTTT
CDR3: CALGALEYPTSRGRKLIF

J: TRDJ2
V: TRDV2
D: NA
size: large
DNA: TGTGCCTGTGACACCTGGGGGACAGCACAACTCTTCTTT
CDR3: CACDTWGTAQLFF

J: TRDJ1
V: TRDV1
D: TRDD2
size: NA
DNA: TGTGCTCTTCGGCCTTCCTACTCGGTGGGGGGCGGCTGCTACACCGATAAACTCATCTTT
CDR3: CALRPSYSVGGGCYTDKLIF

J: TRDJ1
V: TRDV1
D: TRDD2
size: NA
DNA: TGTGCTCTTGGGGAACTCCTTCCTACCAATAGACTCATCTTT
CDR3: CALGELLPTNRLIF

J: TRDJ2
V: TRDV1
D: TRDD3
size: NA
DNA: TGTGCTCTTGGGGAAATAGACGATACCAAGTACTGGGGGGTGTCTTTGACAGCACAACTCTTCTTT
CDR3: CALGEIDDTKYWGVSLTAQLFF

J: TRDJ1
V: TRDV1
D: TRDD3
size: NA
DNA: TGTGCTCTTGGGGATCCGGCGATTTCTTACTGGGGGTCCTCGTACACCGATAAACTCATCTTT
CDR3: CALGDPAISYWGSSYTDKLIF

J: TRDJ1
V: TRDV1
D: TRDD3
size: NA
DNA: TGTGCTCTTGGGGAACCTTCCTACTGGGGGATACGTGGGGGCACCGATAAACTCATCTTT
CDR3: CALGEPSYWGIRGGTDKLIF

J: TRDJ1
V: TRDV2
D: TRDD3
size: NA
DNA: TGTGCCTGTGCTACTCGGCTGGGGGATACGGGGAAACTCATCTTT
CDR3: CACATRLGDTGKLIF

J: TRDJ1
V: TRDV2
D: NA
size: few
DNA: TGTGCCTGTGACACAAACTGGGTAAACACCGATAAACTCATCTTT
CDR3: CACDTNWVNTDKLIF

J: TRDJ2
V: TRDV1
D: TRDD2
size: NA
DNA: TGTGCTCTTGGGGAATCGGCGCCTTCCTACCCTACTGGCTTACGGTCACAACTCTTCTTT
CDR3: CALGESAPSYPTGLRSQLFF

J: TRDJ2
V: TRDV2
D: TRDD3
size: few
DNA: TGTGCCTGTGACCCTTTACTGGGGGTCCCTTCTTTGACAGCACAACTCTTCTTT
CDR3: CACDPLLGVPSLTAQLFF

J: TRDJ1
V: TRDV1
D: NA
size: NA
DNA: TGTGCTCTTGGGGAACTGCGGTTCCTGATACTTGGGGTTACCGATAAACTCATCTTT
CDR3: CALGELRFLILGVTDKLIF

J: TRDJ3
V: TRDV1
D: NA
size: NA
DNA: TGTGCTCTTGGGGCGTCGCGCGCTCCGGGGGCTTACTCCTGGGACACCCGACAGATGTTTTTC
CDR3: CALGASRAPGAYSWDTRQMFF

J: TRDJ1
V: TRAV29/DV5
D: TRDD3
size: NA
DNA: TGTGCAGCAAGCGGTGGCTTACTGGGGGCCGGTCTGTTGACCGATAAACTCATCTTT
CDR3: CAASGGLLGAGLLTDKLIF

J: TRDJ2
V: TRDV1
D: NA
size: few
DNA: TGTGCTCTTGGGGATGTCCTCAGAACAGCACAACTCTTCTTT
CDR3: CALGDVLRTAQLFF

J: TRDJ1
V: TRDV1
D: NA
size: NA
DNA: TGTGCTCTTGGGGAACTCGGGGGGGTCCCAACGACACAGTTTGGTAAACTCACCTTT
CDR3: CALGELGGVPTTQFGKLTF

J: TRDJ1
V: TRDV1
D: TRDD3
size: NA
DNA: TGTGCTATTGGGGAACGATCCCTACGAGGGGGATACGCCACCGATAAACTCATCTTT
CDR3: CAIGERSLRGGYATDKLIF

J: TRDJ1
V: TRDV3
D: TRDD3
size: NA
DNA: TGCGCCTTTAATCCCTGGTTCGGGGGGATACGCGTCGATAAACTCATCTTT
CDR3: CAFNPWFGGIRVDKLIF

J: TRDJ1
V: TRAV29/DV5
D: NA
size: NA
DNA: TGTGCAGCAAGCGAAAACCTACTGTACACCGATAAACTCATCTTT
CDR3: CAASENLLYTDKLIF

J: TRDJ2
V: TRDV2
D: TRDD3
size: NA
DNA: TGTGCCTGTGACACTCTCCGAGACTACTGGGGGAGAGAATCGTTGACAGCACAACTCTTCTTT
CDR3: CACDTLRDYWGRESLTAQLFF

J: TRDJ3
V: TRDV2
D: TRDD3
size: once
DNA: TGTGCCTGTGACATTCGCTCCGCCCATCCTACGCAGTTTCACTGGGGGATACCCGCCGGCTCCTGGGACACCCGACAGCTGTTTTTC
CDR3: CACDIRSAHPTQFHWGIPAGSWDTRQLFF

J: TRDJ1
V: TRDV1
D: TRDD3
size: few
DNA: TGTGCTCTTGGGGAAGTCCAAGTCTACTGGGGGATAGGGGTCACCGATAAACTCATCTTT
CDR3: CALGEVQVYWGIGVTDKLIF

J: TRDJ1
V: TRDV1
D: TRDD3
size: NA
DNA: TGTGCTCTTGGGGATTCTAGAGCCTCGCTACCGTTCTGGTGGGGGATACGTTTGACCACTGATAAACTCATCTTT
CDR3: CALGDSRASLPFWWGIRLTTDKLIF

J: TRDJ3
V: TRDV2
D: TRDD3
size: few
DNA: TGTGCCTGTGACACGTTGCTGGGGGATACGCGATGGGACACCCGACAGATGTTTTTC
CDR3: CACDTLLGDTRWDTRQMFF

J: TRDJ1
V: TRDV1
D: NA
size: few
DNA: TGTGCTCTTGGGGAGGTGCCTTCCCGGGGGACTGTGAACACCGATAAACTCATCTTT
CDR3: CALGEVPSRGTVNTDKLIF

J: TRDJ1
V: TRDV1
D: NA
size: few
DNA: TGTGCTCTTGGGGATCACCCCGCGTACACCGATAAACTCATCTTT
CDR3: CALGDHPAYTDKLIF

J: TRDJ1
V: TRDV2
D: NA
size: NA
DNA: TGTGCCTGTGACACCGGGGGGTCGACGAATAAACTCATCTTT
CDR3: CACDTGGSTNKLIF

J: TRDJ1
V: TRAV29/DV5
D: TRDD3
size: few
DNA: TGTGCAGCAACATCTCCGCTCCTAGCCGGAGTTTTCGTACTGGGGGATTGCGATAAACTCATCTTT
CDR3: CAATSPLLAGVFVLGDCDKLIF

J: TRDJ1
V: TRDV1
D: TRDD3
size: few
DNA: TGTGCTCTTGGGGAACTCCCTACGCTGGGGGAGTTGTACACCGATAAACTCATCTTT
CDR3: CALGELPTLGELYTDKLIF

J: TRDJ1
V: TRDV2
D: TRDD3
size: NA
DNA: TGTGCCTGTGACACCATATTCTATGGGGGATACGTTACGACAGCACACCCCTTCTTT
CDR3: CACDTIFYGGYVTTAHPFF

J: TRDJ1
V: TRAV29/DV5
D: NA
size: NA
DNA: TGTGCAGCAACCTACTACTCCCGGGAGAGTCGGAGGAAACTCATCTTT
CDR3: CAATYYSRESRRKLIF

J: TRDJ2
V: TRDV1
D: TRDD3
size: NA
DNA: TGTGCTCTTGGGGAACTAGTGTCGTTCTTGGCGTTCCTACGAGGGGGATACACAGCACAACTCTTCTTT
CDR3: CALGELVSFLAFLRGGYTAQLFF

J: TRDJ1
V: TRDV3
D: TRDD3
size: few
DNA: TGTGCCCTTGGAGGGTACTGGGGTCTAGCCACCGATAAACTCATCTTT
CDR3: CALGGYWGLATDKLIF

J: TRDJ1
V: TRDV1
D: NA
size: few
DNA: TGTGCTCTTGGGGGTGAGGAACTCATCTTT
CDR3: CALGGEELIF